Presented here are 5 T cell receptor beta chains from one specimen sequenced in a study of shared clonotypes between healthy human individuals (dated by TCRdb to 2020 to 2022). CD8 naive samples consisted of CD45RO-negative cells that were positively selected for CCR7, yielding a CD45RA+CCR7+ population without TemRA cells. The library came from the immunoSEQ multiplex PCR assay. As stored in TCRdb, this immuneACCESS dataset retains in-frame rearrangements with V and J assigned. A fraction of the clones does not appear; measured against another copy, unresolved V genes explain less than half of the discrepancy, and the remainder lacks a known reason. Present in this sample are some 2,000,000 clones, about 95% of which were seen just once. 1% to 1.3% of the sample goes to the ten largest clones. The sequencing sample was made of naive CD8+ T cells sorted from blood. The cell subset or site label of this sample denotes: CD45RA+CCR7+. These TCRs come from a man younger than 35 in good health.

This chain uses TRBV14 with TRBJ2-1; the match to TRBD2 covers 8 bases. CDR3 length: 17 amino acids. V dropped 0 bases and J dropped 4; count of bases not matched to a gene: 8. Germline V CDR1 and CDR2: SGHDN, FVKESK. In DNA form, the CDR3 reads TGTGCCAGCAGCCAAGAACTAGCGGTTGTAAGGTACAATGAGCAGTTCTTC. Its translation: CASSQELAVVRYNEQFF.

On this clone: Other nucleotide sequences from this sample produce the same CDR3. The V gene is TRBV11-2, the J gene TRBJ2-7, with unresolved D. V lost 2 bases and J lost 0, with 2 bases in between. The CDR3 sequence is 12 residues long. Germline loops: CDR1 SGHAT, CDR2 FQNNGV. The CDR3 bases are TGTGCCAGCAGCTTACTCTCCTACGAGCAGTACTTC. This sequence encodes CASSLLSYEQYF.

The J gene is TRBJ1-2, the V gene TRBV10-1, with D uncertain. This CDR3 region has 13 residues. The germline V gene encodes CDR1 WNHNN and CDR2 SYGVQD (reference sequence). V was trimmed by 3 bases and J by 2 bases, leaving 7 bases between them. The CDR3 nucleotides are TGCGCCAGCAGTGAAGGCGAGAACTATGGCTACACCTTC. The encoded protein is CASSEGENYGYTF.

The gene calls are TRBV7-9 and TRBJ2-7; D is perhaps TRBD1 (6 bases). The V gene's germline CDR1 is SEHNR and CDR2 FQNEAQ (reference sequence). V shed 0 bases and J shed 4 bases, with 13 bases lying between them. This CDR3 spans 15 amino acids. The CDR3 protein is CASSLAQGLDYEQYF. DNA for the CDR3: TGTGCCAGCAGCTTAGCTCAGGGGCTCGATTACGAGCAGTACTTC.

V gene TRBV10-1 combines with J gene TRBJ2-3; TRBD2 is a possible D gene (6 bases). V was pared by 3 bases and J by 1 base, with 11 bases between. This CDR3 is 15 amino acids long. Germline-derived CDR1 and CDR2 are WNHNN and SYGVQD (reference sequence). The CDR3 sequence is CASSDQRAGTDTQYF. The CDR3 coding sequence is TGCGCCAGCAGTGATCAGCGGGCAGGCACAGATACGCAGTATTTT.